What follows are 27 T cell receptor beta chains derived from one specimen sequenced in a study of blood T cells in healthy people across ages. The second PCR ran about 6 to 12 cycles with a sample-barcoded 5' primer and J-beta primers. One entry per CDR3 protein, called by TCRdb with MiXCR from the 5' RACE reads. The data contain roughly 1,300,000 distinct CDR3 sequences, approximately 63% of them singletons. Sequencing was carried out using blood. Receptors originate from a man aged 18 to 35 in good health.

In its sample, this clonotype was seen many times. The junction differs from germline at one of its ends, possibly a read error. This rearrangement joins TRBV7-2 to TRBJ2-5; 7 bases are a match to TRBD1. Germline V gives CDR1 SGHTA, CDR2 FQGNSA. The CDR3 covers 13 residues. The CDR3 region has the DNA TGCGCCAGCAGCCGACAGGGTGGGGAGACCCAGTACTTC. It translates to CASSRQGGETQYF. Together with reference TRBV7-2 and TRBJ2-5, the CDR3 gives the full variable domain: GAGVSQSPSNKVTEKGKDVELRCDPISGHTALYWYRQSLGQGLEFLIYFQGNSAPDKSGLPSDRFSAERTGGSVSTLTIQRTQQEDSAVYLCASSRQGGETQYFGPGTRLLVL.

The chain employs TRBV12-3 or TRBV12-4 and TRBJ2-1; possibly TRBD1 or TRBD2 for D (5 bases each). The CDR3 has 17 amino acids. The ends were cut back, 1 base at V and 1 base at J, with 14 bases in the middle. CDR3 region: CASSLVSRGESYNEQFF. CDR3 DNA: TGTGCCAGCAGTTTAGTTAGTAGAGGGGAATCCTACAATGAGCAGTTCTTC.

This clonotype was counted between two and nine times. V gene TRBV7-2 combines with J gene TRBJ2-6; the D call may be TRBD1 or TRBD2 (6 bases each). Germline V gene sequence: CDR1 SGHTA, CDR2 FQGNSA. CDR3 length: 16 residues. Trimming cost V 7 bases and J 4 bases, with 17 bases left between them. In DNA, the CDR3 is TGTGCCAGCACCATATCTGGGGGGCTCGGGGCCAACGTCCTGACTTTC. This codes for CASTISGGLGANVLTF.

In nucleotides, the CDR3 is TGTGCCAGCAGCAAAGCGCCGGGGGGTGCAAAAATGAACACTGAAGCTTTCTTT. Encoded protein: CASSKAPGGAKMNTEAFF. This rearrangement joins TRBV21-1 to TRBJ1-1; no DNA check was done on the table's D call, TRBD1. TRBV21-1 is noted as a pseudogene. The CDR3 is made up of 18 amino acids.

The V call is TRBV10-3, the J call TRBJ2-3; TRBD2 might be the D (6 bases). Germline V gene data show CDR1 as ENHRY and CDR2 as SYGVKD. There are 14 residues in the CDR3. The V gene lost 2 bases and the J gene lost 4 bases, with 10 bases spanning the gap. The CDR3, as DNA: TGTGCCATCAGTGAGCGGGGAGGAGCAGATACGCAGTATTTT. This codes for CAISERGGADTQYF.

The chain carries TRBV29-1 and TRBJ2-5; 9 bases line up with TRBD2. The length of the CDR3 is 13 residues. V dropped 4 bases and J dropped 11; count of bases not matched to a gene: 11. The germline V gene encodes CDR1 SQVTM and CDR2 ANQGSEA. The CDR3 DNA reads TGCAGCGTTGCGATGAGCGGGAGGTATGAGCAGTACTTC. Its translation is CSVAMSGRYEQYF.

The rearrangement joins TRBV5-6 to TRBJ2-3; TRBD2 might be the D (6 bases). CDR3 length equals 17 residues. V was shortened by 4 bases and J by 2 bases, with 20 bases between the two germline ends. The germline gives CDR1 SGHDT, CDR2 YYEEEE. CDR3 sequence: CASSPDGGFGYTDTQYF. The CDR3 nucleotides are TGTGCCAGCAGCCCGGACGGGGGATTCGGCTACACAGATACGCAGTATTTT.

The chain is built from TRBV7-9 and TRBJ1-5; 7 bases are a match to TRBD1. J lost 4 bases, V lost 5 bases, and 11 bases had no gene match. This CDR3 is 16 amino acids long. Germline V CDR1 and CDR2: SEHNR, FQNEAQ (reference sequence). DNA for the CDR3: TGTGCCAGCAGCCCGGATGAGGACAGGCGAAATCAGCCCCAGCATTTT. This sequence encodes CASSPDEDRRNQPQHF.

In its sample, this clonotype was seen a few times. CDR3 sequence: CASSFSGTGTYEQYF. CDR3 nucleotide sequence: TGTGCCAGCAGTTTTTCCGGGACAGGAACCTACGAGCAGTACTTC. The rearrangement uses TRBV6-1 and TRBJ2-7; the match to TRBD1 covers 8 bases. The CDR3 is made up of 15 amino acids. Germline V gene data show CDR1 as MNHNS and CDR2 as SASEGT. V lost 5 bases to trimming and J lost 2 bases; unmatched junction nucleotides: 8.

The genes are TRBV3-1 and TRBJ1-2; weak D call: TRBD1 (5 bases). Trimming left V 5 bases short and J 5 bases short, with 12 bases between. Germline CDR1 is LGHDT and CDR2 is YNNKEL (reference sequence). This CDR3 spans 13 amino acids. This CDR3 is CASSGDELYGYTF. The CDR3 DNA reads as TGTGCCAGCAGCGGGGACGAGCTTTATGGCTACACCTTC. Full variable domain (remainder filled in from reference TRBV3-1 and TRBJ1-2): DTAVSQTPKYLVTQMGNDKSIKCEQNLGHDTMYWYKQDSKKFLKIMFSYNNKELIINETVPNRFSPKSPDKAHLNLHINSLELGDSAVYFCASSGDELYGYTFGSGTRLTVV.

The chain is built from TRBV6-5 and TRBJ1-6, with unresolved D. This CDR3 has 12 residues. From germline, CDR1 is MNHEY and CDR2 SVGAGI. V lost 5 bases and J 8 bases, leaving 7 bases between the germline ends. CDR3 coding DNA: TGTGCCAGCAGTAACTTGGATTCACCCCTCCACTTT. Translation gives CASSNLDSPLHF.

V gene TRBV29-1 combines with J gene TRBJ2-3, with D perhaps TRBD1 (5 bases). The CDR3 totals 13 residues. Germline V gives CDR1 SQVTM, CDR2 ANQGSEA. V was pared by 6 bases and J by 5 bases, with 15 bases between. The CDR3 DNA reads as TGCAGCGTGGGGCCCCGAAATGAAGATACGCAGTATTTT. Amino acid sequence: CSVGPRNEDTQYF.

V usage is TRBV24-1 and J usage is TRBJ2-3; the match to TRBD1 covers 9 bases. After removal of 4 bases from V and 0 bases from J, the junction contained 7 bases not matched to a gene. Germline V gives CDR1 KGHDR, CDR2 SFDVKD. The CDR3 contains 17 residues. CDR3 nucleotides: TGTGCCACCAGTGACGTACCGGGACAGGGAAGCACAGATACGCAGTATTTT. This translates into CATSDVPGQGSTDTQYF.

The chain has TRBV7-9 and TRBJ2-4, with TRBD2 matching 11 bases. The CDR3 extends over 15 amino acids. Germline V gene sequence: CDR1 SEHNR, CDR2 FQNEAQ (reference sequence). J gave up 13 bases and V 5 bases, and 13 bases lay outside the gene matches. CDR3 sequence (DNA): TGTGCCAGCAGCCTACCGGGACTAGCGGATGAGGAGCAGTACTTC. This encodes CASSLPGLADEEQYF. Combining the CDR3 with reference TRBV7-9 and TRBJ2-4 gives the whole variable domain DTGVSQNPRHKITKRGQNVTFRCDPISEHNRLYWYRQTLGQGPEFLTYFQNEAQLEKSRLLSDRFSAERPKGSFSTLEIQRTEQGDSAMYLCASSLPGLADEEQYFGAGTRLSVL.

In its sample, this clonotype was seen a few times. This chain connects TRBV3-1 to TRBJ2-7; the D is unclear. CDR1 LGHDT and CDR2 YNNKEL come from the germline V gene (reference sequence). CDR3 size: 11 residues. The ends were cut back, 3 bases at V and 9 bases at J, with 9 bases in the middle. CDR3 residues: CASSQQRRQYF. CDR3 nucleotide sequence: TGTGCCAGCAGCCAGCAGCGAAGGCAGTACTTC.

In this sample, this clonotype turned up a few times. This chain connects TRBV20-1 to TRBJ2-7; 9 bases are shared with TRBD2. The CDR3 covers 16 residues. The V gene's germline CDR1 is DFQATT and CDR2 SNEGSKA (reference sequence). The V gene end was trimmed by 0 bases and the J gene end by 3 bases; junction bases not matched to a gene: 9. CDR3 nucleotides: TGCAGTGCTAGAGATTGGACGCCTAGCGGGAACTACGAGCAGTACTTC. Protein: CSARDWTPSGNYEQYF.

As regards this clonotype: Because it lacks the conserved phenylalanine or tryptophan at the end, this CDR3 is likely a read error. The gene calls are TRBV4-1 and TRBJ2-7; D ambiguous. The CDR3 loop spans 13 amino acids. Trimming took off 2 bases at V and 7 bases at J, with 12 bases between the two ends. Germline CDR1 MGHRA, CDR2 YSYEKL. DNA of the CDR3: TGCGCCAGCAGCCAACAACCAATTTTTGAGCAGTACTAC. Amino acids: CASSQQPIFEQYY.

This clonotype has only a few counts. The V gene is TRBV7-2, the J gene TRBJ2-3; 7 nucleotides line up with TRBD2. Germline CDR1 and CDR2: SGHTA and FQGNSA. The CDR3 consists of 16 residues. Germline trimming cut 6 bases from V and 2 bases from J; bases unmatched to any gene: 11. In nucleotides, the CDR3 is TGTGCCAGCAGGAAGATGGGGGGGACTTACACAGATACGCAGTATTTT. It yields the protein CASRKMGGTYTDTQYF.

The chain links TRBV3-1 to TRBJ2-1; D is undetermined. Trimming removed 2 bases at V and 9 bases at J, with 8 bases between. The length of the CDR3 is 12 residues. The germline gives CDR1 LGHDT, CDR2 YNNKEL (reference sequence). The DNA for the CDR3 is TGTGCCAGCAGCCAATCGTTCCTTGAGCAGTTCTTC. It translates to CASSQSFLEQFF.

This clonotype was detected only a few times. The rearrangement joins TRBV29-1 to TRBJ1-2; 8 bases line up with TRBD1. The CDR3 spans 11 residues. CDR1 SQVTM and CDR2 ANQGSEA come from the germline V gene. V trimming: 6 bases; J trimming: 6 bases; junction bases outside the gene matches: 3. The CDR3 region is CSVGQGHGYTF. CDR3 nucleotides: TGCAGCGTCGGACAGGGCCATGGCTACACCTTC.

The sample holds a few counts of this clonotype. This chain links TRBV12-3 or TRBV12-4 with TRBJ2-1, with D tentatively TRBD2 (5 bases). With 6 bases removed from V and 8 bases from J, the gap between germline ends came to 8 bases. This CDR3 contains 11 residues. The DNA for the CDR3 is TGTGCCAGCAGCGAGGGCCATGAGCAGTTCTTC. Protein: CASSEGHEQFF.

The chain carries TRBV4-1 and TRBJ1-2, with 7 nucleotides matching TRBD1. This CDR3 is built from 13 residues. Germline V gives CDR1 MGHRA, CDR2 YSYEKL. V was clipped by 6 bases and J by 6 bases; unmatched bases: 7. In DNA form, the CDR3 reads TGCGCCAGCAGAATGACAGGGAAGAATGGCTACACCTTC. It codes for CASRMTGKNGYTF.

The J gene is TRBJ1-1, the V gene TRBV29-1; D unresolved. The germline V gene encodes CDR1 SQVTM and CDR2 ANQGSEA. The CDR3 runs 12 residues. V dropped 4 bases and J dropped 3 bases, with 9 bases sitting between them. CDR3 DNA: TGCAGCGTTGGTAGGCGGGACACTGAAGCTTTCTTT. The encoded protein is CSVGRRDTEAFF.

This clonotype has more than one count but fewer than ten. This chain joins TRBV20-1 and TRBJ2-1, with 8 positions matching TRBD2. J gave up 7 bases and V 6 bases, and 17 bases lay outside the gene matches. The germline CDR1 and CDR2 sequences are DFQATT and SNEGSKA (reference sequence). This CDR3 region has 16 residues. CDR3 nucleotide sequence: TGCAGTGCGTGCGGGGACGTCGGGGGGGAGGAAAATGAGCAGTTCTTC. This codes for CSACGDVGGEENEQFF.

V usage is TRBV24-1 and J usage is TRBJ2-2, with TRBD1 matching over 9 bases. From germline, CDR1 is KGHDR and CDR2 SFDVKD. The CDR3 spans 16 residues. The V segment lost 4 bases and the J segment 3 bases; nucleotides outside the gene matches: 5. The CDR3 sequence: CATSEPGQGDTGELFF. The CDR3 DNA follows: TGTGCCACCAGTGAGCCGGGACAGGGAGACACCGGGGAGCTGTTTTTT.

The V and J genes are TRBV5-1 and TRBJ2-2; 7 bases are a match to TRBD1. The V segment lost 0 bases and the J segment 1 base; nucleotides outside the gene matches: 12. Germline lookup yields CDR1 SGHRS and CDR2 YFSETQ. This CDR3 has 19 residues. CDR3 sequence: CASSLEGDSYSRNTGELFF. The DNA for the CDR3 is TGCGCCAGCAGCTTGGAGGGGGACAGTTACTCAAGGAACACCGGGGAGCTGTTTTTT.

This chain joins TRBV5-1 and TRBJ2-7; possible D gene TRBD1, 6 bases. The ends were cut back, 5 bases at V and 2 bases at J, with 11 bases in the middle. Germline CDR1 reads SGHRS; CDR2 reads YFSETQ. This CDR3 is built from 13 residues. CDR3 residues: CASRRQDTYEQYF. CDR3 bases: TGCGCCAGCAGGAGACAGGATACCTACGAGCAGTACTTC. Combining the CDR3 with reference TRBV5-1 and TRBJ2-7 gives the whole variable domain KAGVTQTPRYLIKTRGQQVTLSCSPISGHRSVSWYQQTPGQGLQFLFEYFSETQRNKGNFPGRFSGRQFSNSRSEMNVSTLELGDSALYLCASRRQDTYEQYFGPGTRLTVT.